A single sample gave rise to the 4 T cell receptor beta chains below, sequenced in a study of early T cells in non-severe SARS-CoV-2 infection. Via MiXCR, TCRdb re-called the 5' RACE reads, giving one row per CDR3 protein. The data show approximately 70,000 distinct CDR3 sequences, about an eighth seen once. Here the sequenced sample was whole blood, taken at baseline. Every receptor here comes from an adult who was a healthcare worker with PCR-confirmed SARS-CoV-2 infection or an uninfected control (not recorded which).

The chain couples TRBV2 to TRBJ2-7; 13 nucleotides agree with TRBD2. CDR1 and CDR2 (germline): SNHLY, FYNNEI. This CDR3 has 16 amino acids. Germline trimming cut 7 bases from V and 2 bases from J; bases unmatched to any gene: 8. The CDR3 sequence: CASTGLAGVLPYEQYF. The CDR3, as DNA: TGTGCCAGCACCGGACTAGCGGGGGTCTTACCCTACGAGCAGTACTTC.

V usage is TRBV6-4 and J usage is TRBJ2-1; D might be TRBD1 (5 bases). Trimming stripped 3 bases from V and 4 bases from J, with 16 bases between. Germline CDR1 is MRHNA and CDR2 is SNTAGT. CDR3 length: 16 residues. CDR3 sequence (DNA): TGTGCCAGCAGTGAGGGGCCGCCAGGGTGGTACAATGAGCAGTTCTTC. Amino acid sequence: CASSEGPPGWYNEQFF.

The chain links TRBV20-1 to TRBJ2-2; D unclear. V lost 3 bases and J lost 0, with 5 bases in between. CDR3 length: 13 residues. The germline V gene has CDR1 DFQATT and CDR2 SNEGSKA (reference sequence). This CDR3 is CSASRTNTGELFF. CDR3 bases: TGCAGTGCTAGCCGGACGAACACCGGGGAGCTGTTTTTT.

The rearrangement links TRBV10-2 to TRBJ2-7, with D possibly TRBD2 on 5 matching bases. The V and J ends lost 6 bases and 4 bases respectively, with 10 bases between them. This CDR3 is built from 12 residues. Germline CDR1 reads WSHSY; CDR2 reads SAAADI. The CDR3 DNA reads TGCGCCAGCAGCGGGATCGGGTACGAGCAGTACTTC. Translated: CASSGIGYEQYF.